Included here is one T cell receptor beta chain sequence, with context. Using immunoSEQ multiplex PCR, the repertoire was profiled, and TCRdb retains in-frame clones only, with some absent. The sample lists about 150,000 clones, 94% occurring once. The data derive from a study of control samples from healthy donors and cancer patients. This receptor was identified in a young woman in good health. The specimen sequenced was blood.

CDR3 residues: CASSLGRGTSYEQYF. The CDR3 DNA reads TGTGCCAGCAGTTTAGGTAGGGGTACGAGCTACGAGCAGTACTTC. The gene calls are TRBV28 and TRBJ2-7; D might be TRBD1 (5 bases). Germline assignment: CDR1 MDHEN and CDR2 SYDVKM. The length of the CDR3 is 15 residues. Deletions cut 2 bases from V and 3 bases from J, with 14 bases between.